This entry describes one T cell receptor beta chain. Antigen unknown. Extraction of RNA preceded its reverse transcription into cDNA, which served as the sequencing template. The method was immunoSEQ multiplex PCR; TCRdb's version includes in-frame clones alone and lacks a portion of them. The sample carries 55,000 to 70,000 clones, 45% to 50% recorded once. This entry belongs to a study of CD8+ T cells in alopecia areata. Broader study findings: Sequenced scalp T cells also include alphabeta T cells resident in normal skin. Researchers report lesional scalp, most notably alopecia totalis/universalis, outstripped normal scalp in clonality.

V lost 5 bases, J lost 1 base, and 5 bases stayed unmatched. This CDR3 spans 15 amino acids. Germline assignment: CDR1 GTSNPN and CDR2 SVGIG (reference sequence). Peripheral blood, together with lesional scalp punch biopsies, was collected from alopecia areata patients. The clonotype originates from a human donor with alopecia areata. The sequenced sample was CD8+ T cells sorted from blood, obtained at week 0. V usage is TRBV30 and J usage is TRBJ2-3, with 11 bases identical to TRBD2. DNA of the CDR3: TGTGCCTGGCATCCGGGACTAGCGGGCACAGATACGCAGTATTTT. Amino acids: CAWHPGLAGTDTQYF.